Here is one TCR beta chain with its context. The antigen is undetermined. This record comes from a study of cytomegalovirus exposure and HLA in healthy donors. General study findings and limits: TCR beta chain V- and J-gene trimming was linked, in a later analysis, to a missense variant in DCLRE1C. A cluster of highly shared sequence variants was likely a sequencing artifact.

The CDR3 totals 17 residues. The primer mix had 60 Vbeta and 13 Jbeta primers. Original methodology: In a later analysis, of 70 million to 85 million unique beta chains, roughly 10 million appeared in at least two donors. Produced via immunoSEQ multiplex PCR; TCRdb's table is partial and in-frame only. Clone size and V and J calls were adopted from that table, with D and trimming inferred from the DNA. The sample includes 170,000 or so clones, 65% to 85% of them seen just once. The V call is TRBV12-2, the J call TRBJ2-1; TRBD2, as called in the table, went unchecked against the DNA. TRBV12-2 is a pseudogene locus. This TCR derives from a woman aged 50 to 65 in good health and CMV-seropositive. Sequenced material: PBMCs. This CDR3 is CASRLATSGRSYNEQFF. Written as DNA, the CDR3 is TGTGCAAGTCGCTTAGCGACCAGCGGTCGCTCCTACAATGAGCAGTTCTTC.